The 28 T cell receptor beta chains below come from one sample, sequenced in a study of Ad26.COV2.S vaccination and SARS-CoV-2 variants. Generated by immunoSEQ multiplex PCR, the TCRdb table keeps only in-frame clones and is missing some. The repertoire holds roughly 250,000 clones, with roughly nine tenths as singletons. Sample treatment: around 19 received Ad26.COV2.S at low or high dose, single or two shots; 5 received placebo; per-sample allocation not given. Day 63 following the first vaccine or placebo injection was when the samples were taken. Specimen: peripheral blood, collected in a trial of Ad26.COV2.S vaccine versus placebo. The receptors derive from a person between 18 and 60 years old who received the Ad26.COV2.S COVID-19 vaccine or a placebo.

The chain employs TRBV18 and TRBJ2-7, with a possible D match to TRBD1 (5 bases). This CDR3 contains 15 residues. Trimming took 3 bases from V and 0 from J, leaving 12 bases between them. Germline lookup yields CDR1 KGHSH and CDR2 LQKENI. As DNA, the CDR3 is TGTGCCAGCTCACCGACAGCCGCAAGCTCCTACGAGCAGTACGTC. This gives the protein CASSPTAASSYEQYV.

The V call is TRBV27, the J call TRBJ2-3; 8 bases fit TRBD1. After removal of 5 bases from V and 4 bases from J, the junction contained 11 bases not matched to a gene. This CDR3 spans 16 amino acids. CDR1 MNHEY and CDR2 SMNVEV come from the germline V gene (reference sequence). Written as DNA, the CDR3 is TGTGCCAGCAGTCCCCCGGACAGGGTAGGCTCAGATACGCAGTATTTT. This gives the protein CASSPPDRVGSDTQYF.

The chain recombines TRBV20-1 with TRBJ2-1, with D hard to call. V lost 4 bases and J 4 bases, leaving 5 bases between the germline ends. The CDR3 extends over 11 amino acids. Germline V lookup: CDR1 DFQATT, CDR2 SNEGSKA (reference sequence). The CDR3 sequence: CSAIAYNEQFF. The CDR3 DNA follows: TGCAGTGCTATAGCTTACAATGAGCAGTTCTTC.

The chain employs TRBV7-7 and TRBJ2-2; TRBD2 aligns across 9 bases. The J segment lost 6 bases and the V segment lost 2 bases, leaving 10 bases of the junction unmatched. Germline V gives CDR1 SSHAT, CDR2 FNYEAQ (reference sequence). CDR3 length equals 17 residues. CDR3 residues: CASSLLGGRGASGELFF. CDR3 bases: TGTGCCAGCAGCTTATTAGGCGGGAGGGGAGCCTCCGGGGAGCTGTTTTTT.

This chain connects TRBV9 to TRBJ2-1; TRBD2 matches 9 bases. The V and J ends lost 3 bases and 0 bases, in that order; junction bases with no gene match: 4. Germline V gene lookup returns CDR1 SGDLS and CDR2 YYNGEE. This CDR3 is 16 amino acids long. The CDR3 sequence is CASSASGEPSYNEQFF. The CDR3 coding sequence is TGTGCCAGCAGCGCTAGCGGGGAACCCTCCTACAATGAGCAGTTCTTC.

The V gene is TRBV7-9, the J gene TRBJ1-5, with D hard to call. The CDR3 totals 9 residues. Germline V gene sequence: CDR1 SEHNR, CDR2 FQNEAQ (reference sequence). The CDR3 protein is CATTWTQHF. The DNA for the CDR3 is TGTGCAACGACATGGACCCAGCATTTT.

In DNA, the CDR3 is TGTGCCAGTAGTATCTCTTCCGACTATGGAAACACCATATATTTT. Protein product: CASSISSDYGNTIYF. The J gene is TRBJ1-3, the V gene TRBV19; D is unresolved. Germline V lookup: CDR1 LNHDA, CDR2 SQIVND (reference sequence). Trimming left V 3 bases short and J 3 bases short, with 12 bases between. The CDR3 has 15 amino acids.

This clone was counted a few times. The chain recombines TRBV3-1 (or the pseudogene TRBV3-2) with TRBJ1-5; no firm D call. V was trimmed by 1 base and J by 7 bases, leaving 11 bases between them. Germline V gene sequence: CDR1 LGHDT, CDR2 YNNKEL (reference sequence). CDR3 length: 14 amino acids. The CDR3 loop is CASSQGKVEQPQHF. The CDR3 region has the DNA TGTGCCAGCAGCCAAGGGAAGGTCGAACAGCCCCAGCATTTT.

This clone was observed many times. The V call is TRBV9, the J call TRBJ1-6; no clear D. Germline V gene data show CDR1 as SGDLS and CDR2 as YYNGEE. Trimming removed 2 bases from V and 0 bases from J, with 12 bases in between. This CDR3 comprises 17 residues. CDR3 DNA: TGTGCCAGCAGCGTCGGAGGAGTGAGCTCCTATAATTCACCCCTCCACTTT. Its protein is CASSVGGVSSYNSPLHF.

This chain connects TRBV19 to TRBJ2-1; TRBD2 matches 7 bases. The CDR3 extends over 15 amino acids. With V trimmed by 10 bases and J by 0 bases, 9 bases remained unmatched. Germline loops: CDR1 LNHDA, CDR2 SQIVND (reference sequence). The CDR3 spells CATQRRGSSYNEQFF. CDR3 bases: TGTGCCACTCAAAGGCGGGGGAGCTCCTACAATGAGCAGTTCTTC.

This clone was seen a handful of times. The chain has TRBV4-3 and TRBJ2-1; 9 bases agree with TRBD1. V was clipped by 0 bases and J by 4 bases; unmatched bases: 7. This CDR3 has 17 residues. Per the germline V gene, CDR1 is LGHNA and CDR2 is YSLEER. The CDR3 spells CASSQDGGDREYNEQFF. DNA of the CDR3: TGCGCCAGCAGCCAAGATGGGGGGGACAGGGAATACAATGAGCAGTTCTTC.

This sequence joins TRBV7-9 and TRBJ1-5; possibly TRBD1 for D (6 bases). CDR3 size: 16 residues. Germline V CDR1 and CDR2: SEHNR, FQNEAQ (reference sequence). The V end lost 5 bases, the J end lost 2 bases, and 16 bases lay between the germline ends. CDR3 residues: CASSDWGGGRNQPQHF. The CDR3 DNA is TGTGCCAGCAGCGACTGGGGTGGGGGGCGCAATCAGCCCCAGCATTTT.

The chain joins TRBV5-1 to TRBJ2-3, with 10 positions matching TRBD2. CDR1 is SGHRS and CDR2 is YFSETQ in the germline V gene. The CDR3 has 18 amino acids. The J segment lost 3 bases and the V segment lost 3 bases, leaving 13 bases of the junction unmatched. The CDR3, as DNA: TGCGCCAGCAGCTCTCCAAACTGGACTAGCGGTAGAACAGATACGCAGTATTTT. Translating it yields CASSSPNWTSGRTDTQYF.

There are a few counts of this clone. The chain joins TRBV7-9 to TRBJ2-5; no reliable D call. The length of the CDR3 is 12 residues. With 0 bases removed from V and 4 bases from J, the gap between germline ends came to 3 bases. Germline assignment: CDR1 SEHNR and CDR2 FQNEAQ (reference sequence). Here the CDR3 reads CASSLAGETQYF. The CDR3 DNA is TGTGCCAGCAGCTTAGCAGGAGAGACCCAGTACTTC. Full variable domain (remainder filled in from reference TRBV7-9 and TRBJ2-5): DTGVSQNPRHKITKRGQNVTFRCDPISEHNRLYWYRQTLGQGPEFLTYFQNEAQLEKSRLLSDRFSAERPKGSFSTLEIQRTEQGDSAMYLCASSLAGETQYFGPGTRLLVL.

The chain uses TRBV7-9 and TRBJ1-1; D is perhaps TRBD1 (5 bases). Trimming removed 5 bases at V and 7 bases at J, with 17 bases between. The CDR3 is made up of 14 amino acids. Germline V gene data show CDR1 as SEHNR and CDR2 as FQNEAQ (reference sequence). The CDR3 bases are TGTGCCAGCAGCCAAGACCCCGTTGACAGTGAAGCTTTCTTT. This translates into CASSQDPVDSEAFF.

This chain links TRBV4-1 with TRBJ1-6; D is uncertain. CDR3 length equals 16 residues. CDR1 and CDR2 (germline): MGHRA, YSYEKL. Trimming removed 1 base from V and 0 bases from J, with 7 bases in between. The DNA for the CDR3 is TGCGCCAGCAGCCAAGCAGATACCTCCTATAATTCACCCCTCCACTTT. It translates to CASSQADTSYNSPLHF.

This sequence joins TRBV3-1 (or the pseudogene TRBV3-2) and TRBJ1-1; maybe TRBD1 (6 bases). V was trimmed by 6 bases and J by 1 base, leaving 15 bases between them. Germline V CDR1 and CDR2: LGHDT, YNNKEL (reference sequence). This CDR3 spans 15 amino acids. CDR3 nucleotide sequence: TGTGCCAGCAGTTCCCAAGGGACACAGAACACTGAAGCTTTCTTT. Protein: CASSSQGTQNTEAFF.

The chain recombines TRBV7-9 with TRBJ2-6; TRBD1 matches 9 bases. The trim removed 11 bases at V and 0 bases at J, leaving 8 bases unmatched. CDR1 and CDR2 (germline): SEHNR, FQNEAQ (reference sequence). This CDR3 is 16 amino acids long. CDR3 in DNA: TGTGCCGACAGGGGGGCAAAAACCTCTGGGGCCAACGTCCTGACTTTC. Translating gives CADRGAKTSGANVLTF.

The chain has TRBV6-6 and TRBJ2-5; unclear D gene. The CDR3 has 13 residues. V was trimmed by 2 bases and J by 2 bases, leaving 6 bases between them. Germline CDR1 is MNHNY and CDR2 is SVGAGI (reference sequence). The CDR3, as DNA: TGTGCCAGCAGTTACGTGGTACAAGAGACCCAGTACTTC. Amino acid sequence: CASSYVVQETQYF.

The V gene is TRBV18, the J gene TRBJ2-4; D unresolved. The V end lost 3 bases, the J end lost 1 base, and 16 bases lay between the germline ends. The CDR3 covers 17 residues. The germline CDR1 and CDR2 sequences are KGHSH and LQKENI. CDR3: CASSPNIWGSAKNIQYF. CDR3 DNA sequence: TGTGCCAGCTCACCTAATATTTGGGGTTCGGCCAAAAACATTCAGTACTTC.

The chain has TRBV7-9 and TRBJ1-4, with D uncertain. The CDR3 extends over 14 amino acids. Germline CDR1 and CDR2: SEHNR and FQNEAQ (reference sequence). V was shortened by 6 bases and J by 2 bases, with 10 bases between the two germline ends. DNA of the CDR3: TGTGCCAGCAGGTTCCAATCTACTAATGAAAAACTGTTTTTT. Translated, it gives CASRFQSTNEKLFF.

The gene calls are TRBV2 and TRBJ1-2; no definite D call. CDR3 size: 12 residues. V was clipped by 6 bases and J by 7 bases, with 12 bases between them. Germline V CDR1 and CDR2: SNHLY, FYNNEI. The CDR3 sequence: CASSERTGGYTF. CDR3 nucleotide sequence: TGTGCCAGCAGCGAAAGAACGGGTGGCTACACCTTC.

This chain uses TRBV5-6 with TRBJ1-6, with D maybe TRBD1 (5 bases). The CDR3 contains 15 residues. Germline V gene data show CDR1 as SGHDT and CDR2 as YYEEEE. Deletions cut 0 bases from V and 6 bases from J, with 10 bases between. In nucleotides, the CDR3 is TGTGCCAGCAGCTTGGCGTGGGGGACTAATTCACCCCTCCACTTT. Translating it yields CASSLAWGTNSPLHF.

The chain employs TRBV4-3 and TRBJ1-2; 8 nucleotides line up with TRBD1. This CDR3 spans 15 amino acids. Trimming took 4 bases from V and 4 from J; bases not matched to a gene: 8. CDR1 is LGHNA, CDR2 YSLEER, per germline. CDR3 bases: TGCGCCAGCAGCCCTCGGACAGGGTCGGGCTATGGCTACACCTTC. Protein product: CASSPRTGSGYGYTF.

This chain joins TRBV6-2 or TRBV6-3 and TRBJ2-1; 12 bases match TRBD2. The CDR3 sequence is 16 residues long. Trimming at V came to 2 bases and at J to 10 bases, leaving 9 bases not matched to a gene. The V gene's germline CDR1 is MNHEY and CDR2 SVGEGT. In DNA form, the CDR3 reads TGTGCCAGCAGTTACCTCCTAGCGGGAGGGCGAGGAGAGCAGTTCTTC. Translating it yields CASSYLLAGGRGEQFF.

This clone was counted only a few times. The V and J genes are TRBV7-9 and TRBJ1-1; TRBD1 aligns across 9 bases. This CDR3 spans 16 amino acids. The V gene's germline CDR1 is SEHNR and CDR2 FQNEAQ (reference sequence). Trimming cost V 7 bases and J 0 bases; bases outside gene matches: 9. CDR3 amino acids: CASNTGTGLMNTEAFF. CDR3 bases: TGTGCCAGCAACACCGGGACAGGGCTCATGAACACTGAAGCTTTCTTT.

V gene TRBV7-2 combines with J gene TRBJ2-5, with D unresolved. The CDR3 is 14 amino acids. Germline V gene lookup returns CDR1 SGHTA and CDR2 FQGNSA. Trimming took 5 bases from V and 5 from J, leaving 15 bases between them. CDR3 DNA: TGTGCCAGCAGCCCACCACCCAGTTTGGAGACCCAGTACTTC. Translation: CASSPPPSLETQYF. The whole variable domain, filled in from reference TRBV7-2 and TRBJ2-5, reads GAGVSQSPSNKVTEKGKDVELRCDPISGHTALYWYRQSLGQGLEFLIYFQGNSAPDKSGLPSDRFSAERTGGSVSTLTIQRTQQEDSAVYLCASSPPPSLETQYFGPGTRLLVL.

This chain joins TRBV9 and TRBJ1-3; TRBD1 matches at 7 bases. CDR1 and CDR2 from the germline V gene are SGDLS and YYNGEE. The V gene end was trimmed by 3 bases and the J gene end by 3 bases; junction bases not matched to a gene: 9. The CDR3 contains 16 residues. The CDR3 DNA is TGTGCCAGCAGCGCCCCAGGGGGGGCGCGTGGAAACACCATATATTTT. Translation: CASSAPGGARGNTIYF.